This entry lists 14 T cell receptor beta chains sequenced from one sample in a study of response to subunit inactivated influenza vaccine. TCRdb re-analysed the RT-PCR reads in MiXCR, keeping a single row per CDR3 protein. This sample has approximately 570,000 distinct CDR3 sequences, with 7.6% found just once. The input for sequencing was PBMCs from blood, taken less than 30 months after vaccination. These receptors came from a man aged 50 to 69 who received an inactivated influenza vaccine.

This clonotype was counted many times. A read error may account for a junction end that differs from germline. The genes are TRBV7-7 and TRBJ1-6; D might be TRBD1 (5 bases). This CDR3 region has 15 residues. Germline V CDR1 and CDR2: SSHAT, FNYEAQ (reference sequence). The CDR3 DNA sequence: TGTGCTAGCAGCTTAGACGACAGTACAAATTCACCCCTCCACTTT. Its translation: CASSLDDSTNSPLHF.

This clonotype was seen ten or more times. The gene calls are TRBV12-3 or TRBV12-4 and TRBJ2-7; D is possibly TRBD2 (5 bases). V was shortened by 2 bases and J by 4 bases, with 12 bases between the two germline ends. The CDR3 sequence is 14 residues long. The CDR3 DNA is TGTGCCAGCAGTTTATCCAGCTCGGGGTACGAGCAGTACTTC. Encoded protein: CASSLSSSGYEQYF.

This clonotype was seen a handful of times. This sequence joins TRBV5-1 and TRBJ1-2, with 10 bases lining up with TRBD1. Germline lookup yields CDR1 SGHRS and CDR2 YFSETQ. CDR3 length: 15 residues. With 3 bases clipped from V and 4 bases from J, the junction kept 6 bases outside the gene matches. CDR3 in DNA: TGCGCCAGCAGCTCGAGACAGGGGGCTGTCTATGGCTACACCTTC. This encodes CASSSRQGAVYGYTF.

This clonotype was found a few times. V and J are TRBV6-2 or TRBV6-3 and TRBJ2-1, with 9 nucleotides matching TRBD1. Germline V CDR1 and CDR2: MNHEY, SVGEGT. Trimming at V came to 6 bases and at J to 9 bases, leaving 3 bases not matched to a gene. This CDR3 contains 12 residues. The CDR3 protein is CASRQGQGEQFF. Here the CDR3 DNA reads TGTGCCAGCAGACAGGGACAGGGTGAGCAGTTCTTC.

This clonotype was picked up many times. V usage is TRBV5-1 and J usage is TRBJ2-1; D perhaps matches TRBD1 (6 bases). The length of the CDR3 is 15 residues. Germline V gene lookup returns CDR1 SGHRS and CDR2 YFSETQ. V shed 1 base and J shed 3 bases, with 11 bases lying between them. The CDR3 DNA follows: TGCGCCAGCAGCTTGTCAGGGGCCGACTACAATGAGCAGTTCTTC. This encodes CASSLSGADYNEQFF.

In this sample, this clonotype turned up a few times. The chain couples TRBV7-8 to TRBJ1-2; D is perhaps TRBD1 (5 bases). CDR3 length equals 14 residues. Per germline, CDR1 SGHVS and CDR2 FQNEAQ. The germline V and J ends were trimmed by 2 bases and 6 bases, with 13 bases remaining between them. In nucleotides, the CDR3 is TGTGCCAGCAGCTTATCGGACATGATTGATGGCTACACCTTC. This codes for CASSLSDMIDGYTF.

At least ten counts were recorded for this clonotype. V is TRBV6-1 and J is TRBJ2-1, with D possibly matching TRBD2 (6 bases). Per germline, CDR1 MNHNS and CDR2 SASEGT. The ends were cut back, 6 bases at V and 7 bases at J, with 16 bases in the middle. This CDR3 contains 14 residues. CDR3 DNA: TGTGCCAGCAGGCCGGGGCGGGGTGGGAATGAGCAGTTCTTC. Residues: CASRPGRGGNEQFF.

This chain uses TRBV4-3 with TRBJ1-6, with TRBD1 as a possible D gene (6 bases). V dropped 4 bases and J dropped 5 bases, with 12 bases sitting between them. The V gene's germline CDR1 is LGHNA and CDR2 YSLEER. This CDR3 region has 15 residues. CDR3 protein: CASSRAGAHNSPLHF. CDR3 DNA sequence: TGCGCCAGCAGCCGGGCAGGGGCCCATAATTCACCCCTCCACTTT.

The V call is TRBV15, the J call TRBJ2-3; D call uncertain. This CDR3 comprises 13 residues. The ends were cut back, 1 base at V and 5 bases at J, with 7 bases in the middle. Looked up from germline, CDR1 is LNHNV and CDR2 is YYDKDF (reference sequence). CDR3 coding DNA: TGTGCCACCAGCAGAGGGGGTAGAGATACGCAGTATTTT. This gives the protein CATSRGGRDTQYF.

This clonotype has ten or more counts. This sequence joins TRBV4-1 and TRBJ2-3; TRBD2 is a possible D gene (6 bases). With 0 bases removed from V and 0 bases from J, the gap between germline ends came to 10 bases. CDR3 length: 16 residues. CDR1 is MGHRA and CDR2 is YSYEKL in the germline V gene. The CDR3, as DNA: TGCGCCAGCAGCCAAGAAGGCGGGGCTAGCACAGATACGCAGTATTTT. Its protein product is CASSQEGGASTDTQYF.

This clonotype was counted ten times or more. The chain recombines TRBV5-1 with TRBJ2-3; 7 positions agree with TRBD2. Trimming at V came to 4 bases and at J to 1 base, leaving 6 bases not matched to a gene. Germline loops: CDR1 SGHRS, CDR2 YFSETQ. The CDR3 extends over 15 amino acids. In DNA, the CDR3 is TGCGCCAGCAGCGTGAGCGGGAAGGGCACAGATACGCAGTATTTT. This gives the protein CASSVSGKGTDTQYF.

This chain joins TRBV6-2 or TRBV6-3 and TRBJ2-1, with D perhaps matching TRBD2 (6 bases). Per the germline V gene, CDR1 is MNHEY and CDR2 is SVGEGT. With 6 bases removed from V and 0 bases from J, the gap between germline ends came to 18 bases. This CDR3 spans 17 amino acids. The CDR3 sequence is CASSILRTIRSYNEQFF. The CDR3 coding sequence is TGTGCCAGCAGCATATTACGGACTATTCGCTCCTACAATGAGCAGTTCTTC.

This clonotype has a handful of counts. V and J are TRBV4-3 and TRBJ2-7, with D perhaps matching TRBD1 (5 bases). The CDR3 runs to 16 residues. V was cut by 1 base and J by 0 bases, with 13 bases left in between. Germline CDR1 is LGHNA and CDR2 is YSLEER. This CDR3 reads CASSQVAGGHSYEQYF. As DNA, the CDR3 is TGCGCCAGCAGCCAAGTGGCTGGCGGACACTCCTACGAGCAGTACTTC.

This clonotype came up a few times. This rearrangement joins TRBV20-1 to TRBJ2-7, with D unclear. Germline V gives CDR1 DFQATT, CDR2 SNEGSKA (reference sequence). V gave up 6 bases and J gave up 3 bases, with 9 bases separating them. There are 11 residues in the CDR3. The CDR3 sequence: CSAPRSYEQYF. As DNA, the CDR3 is TGCAGTGCCCCGCGGAGCTACGAGCAGTACTTC.